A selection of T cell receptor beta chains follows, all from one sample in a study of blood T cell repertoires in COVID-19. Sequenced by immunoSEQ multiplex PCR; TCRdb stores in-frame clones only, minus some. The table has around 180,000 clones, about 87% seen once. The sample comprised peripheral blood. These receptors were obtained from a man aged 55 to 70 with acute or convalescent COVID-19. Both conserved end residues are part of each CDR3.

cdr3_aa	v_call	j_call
CASSFQGGHAPEAFF	TRBV3-1/TRBV3-2	TRBJ1-1
CAIRDSRTGINEQFF	TRBV10-3	TRBJ2-1
CSAWGGREQYF	TRBV20-1	TRBJ2-7
CASSQDKAPRGGYTF	TRBV4-1	TRBJ1-2
CATSDPWTGNGYTF	TRBV24-1	TRBJ1-2
CASSTPGADTQYF	TRBV7-9	TRBJ2-3
CASSYSVGRGEDTQYF	TRBV6-5	TRBJ2-3
CAWSGGRFQGPQHF	TRBV30	TRBJ1-5
CATSDLLGDYNEQFF	TRBV24-1	TRBJ2-1
CASSHRGAGTEAFF	TRBV3-1/TRBV3-2	TRBJ1-1
CASSEDGLVGSVSGGTDTQYF	TRBV27	TRBJ2-3
CASNTGGEGYGYTF	TRBV2	TRBJ1-2
CASSLDPGRYEAFF	TRBV13	TRBJ1-1
CASSLTLGRQKGYTF	TRBV5-1	TRBJ1-2
CASSSDRSISPQHF	TRBV19	TRBJ1-5
CASSLGEKYGYTF	TRBV5-4	TRBJ1-2
CASSLMQGLGYTF	TRBV7-3	TRBJ1-2
CASRTSVGGRVIGQETQYF	TRBV27	TRBJ2-5
CASSTTGGLSTDTQYF	TRBV9	TRBJ2-3
CASSGRDRADNSPLHF	TRBV9	TRBJ1-6
CASSQDFRGETQYF	TRBV4-2	TRBJ2-5
CASQGDRVGTEAFF	TRBV2	TRBJ1-1
CASSLDPAGSYTF	TRBV11-3	TRBJ1-2
CASSKEREDYNEQFF	TRBV6-6	TRBJ2-1
CASSSKDRAQETQYF	TRBV5-4	TRBJ2-5
CASSQVEAGQPQHF	TRBV4-1	TRBJ1-5
CASSLLMAGVPRTGELFF	TRBV3-1/TRBV3-2	TRBJ2-2
CATSDPFRGGNTETQYF	TRBV24-1	TRBJ2-5
CASSLDTYTEAFF	TRBV5-1	TRBJ1-1
CASSLAGGYQETQYF	TRBV6-5	TRBJ2-5
CASSLNEVSSGNTIYF	TRBV5-1	TRBJ1-3
CASRAGGQGPSGYTF	TRBV14	TRBJ1-2
CASSTSGTLDQPQHF	TRBV19	TRBJ1-5
CASSDDISISGNTIYF	TRBV9	TRBJ1-3
CASITGGASNTGELFF	TRBV19	TRBJ2-2
CAISESWDSSRGYTF	TRBV10-3	TRBJ1-2
CASSQDRGLRGEAKNIQYF	TRBV3-1/TRBV3-2	TRBJ2-4
CASTRTGDLSSGNTIYF	TRBV5-1	TRBJ1-3
CASSRGQSSYEQYF	TRBV3-1/TRBV3-2	TRBJ2-7
CASSYPRQGTSEQFF	TRBV6-2/TRBV6-3	TRBJ2-1
CASGQDYEQYF	TRBV10-3	TRBJ2-7
CASTLGQGDYNEQFF	TRBV19	TRBJ2-1
CASAPGRQGAGYGYTF	TRBV2	TRBJ1-2
CASSWSTGANYGYTF	TRBV11-1	TRBJ1-2
CASSPWDAQGPNTEAFF	TRBV11-2	TRBJ1-1
CASSLENGNTDTQYF	TRBV11-2	TRBJ2-3
CASSLTGGRDGYTF	TRBV19	TRBJ1-2
CASSVLAGMNEQFF	TRBV9	TRBJ2-1
CSVAPWSHGGDNEQFF	TRBV29-1	TRBJ2-1
CAWSSGQGNNSPLHF	TRBV30	TRBJ1-6
CASSYGTISPLHF	TRBV6-5	TRBJ1-6
CAWDRGGNTEAFF	TRBV30	TRBJ1-1
CASSLSNFNYGYTF	TRBV27	TRBJ1-2
CASSQRVMGQGFYGYTF	TRBV14	TRBJ1-2
CASSLTGTGNQPQHF	TRBV5-1	TRBJ1-5